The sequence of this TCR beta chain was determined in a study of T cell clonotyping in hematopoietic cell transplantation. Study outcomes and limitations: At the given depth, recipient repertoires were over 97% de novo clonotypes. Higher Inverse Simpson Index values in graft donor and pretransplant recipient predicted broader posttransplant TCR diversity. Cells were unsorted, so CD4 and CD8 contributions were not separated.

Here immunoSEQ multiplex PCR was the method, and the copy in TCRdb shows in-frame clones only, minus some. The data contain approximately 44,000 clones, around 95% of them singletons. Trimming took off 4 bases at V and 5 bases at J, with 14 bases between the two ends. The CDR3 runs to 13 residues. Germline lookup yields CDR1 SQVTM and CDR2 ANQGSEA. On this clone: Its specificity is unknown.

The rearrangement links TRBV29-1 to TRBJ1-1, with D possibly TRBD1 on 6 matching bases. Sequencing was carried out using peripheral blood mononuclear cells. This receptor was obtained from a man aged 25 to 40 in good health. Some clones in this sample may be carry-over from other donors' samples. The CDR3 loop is CSVGGGTSTEAFF. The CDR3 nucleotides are TGCAGCGTTGGCGGGGGCACGTCTACTGAAGCTTTCTTT.